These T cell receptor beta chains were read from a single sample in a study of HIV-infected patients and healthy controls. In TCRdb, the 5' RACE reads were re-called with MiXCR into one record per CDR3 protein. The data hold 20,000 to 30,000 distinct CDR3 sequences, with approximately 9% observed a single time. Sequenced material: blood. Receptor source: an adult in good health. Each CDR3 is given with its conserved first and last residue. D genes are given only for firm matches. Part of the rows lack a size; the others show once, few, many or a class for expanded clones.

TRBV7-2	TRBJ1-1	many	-	TGTGCCAGCAGCTTAGCAAGAGGTCTTAACACTGAAGCTTTCTTT	CASSLARGLNTEAFF
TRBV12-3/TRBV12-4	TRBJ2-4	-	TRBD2	TGTGCCAGCAGTTTAGTCCCCGGACTAGCGGGGGGCCCGGCCAAAAACATTCAGTACTTC	CASSLVPGLAGGPAKNIQYF
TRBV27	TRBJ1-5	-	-	TGTGCCAGCAGTTTTGGGTTCAGTCAGCCCCAGCATTTT	CASSFGFSQPQHF
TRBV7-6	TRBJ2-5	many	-	TGTGCCAGCAGCCCCCTTCAACGGGAGACCCAGTACTTC	CASSPLQRETQYF
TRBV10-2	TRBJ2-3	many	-	TGCGCCAGCAGTGAGTCGATCAAGTTTGGCAGGGATTTGGCAGATACGCAGTATTTT	CASSESIKFGRDLADTQYF
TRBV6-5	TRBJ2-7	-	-	TGTGCCAGCAGGCCCTGGGACCGCACCTACGAGCAGTACTTC	CASRPWDRTYEQYF
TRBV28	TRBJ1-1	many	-	TGTGCCAGCAGTCCCCGGCGGTCGTTCGGCACTGAAGCTTTCTTT	CASSPRRSFGTEAFF
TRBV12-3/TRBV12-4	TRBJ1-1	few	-	TGTGCCAGCAGTTTGGCTGAACAGAACACTGAAGCTTTCTTT	CASSLAEQNTEAFF
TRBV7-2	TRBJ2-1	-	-	TGTGCCAGCAGCCCCGGTCCGAGCTCCTACAATGAGCAGTTCTTC	CASSPGPSSYNEQFF
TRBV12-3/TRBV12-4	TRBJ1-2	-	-	TGTGCCAGCAGCCGTCGGGACTCGATTTTCTATGGCTACACCTTC	CASSRRDSIFYGYTF
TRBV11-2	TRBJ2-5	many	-	TGTGCCAGCAGCTTAGTCCTGAGTCAGACCCAGTACTTC	CASSLVLSQTQYF
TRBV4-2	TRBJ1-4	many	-	TGTGCCAGCAGCCAAGCAGTGATGCAGGCTAATGAAAAACTGTTTTTT	CASSQAVMQANEKLFF
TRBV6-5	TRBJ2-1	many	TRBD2	TGTGCCAGCTCCCCGGGACTAATATTGGGGCAGTTCTTC	CASSPGLILGQFF
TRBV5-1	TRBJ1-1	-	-	TGCGCCAGCAGCACCTACCCAGGAGAAGCTTTCTTT	CASSTYPGEAFF
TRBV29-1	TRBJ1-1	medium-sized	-	TGCAGCGTTGCTCGAACTGAAGCTTTCTTT	CSVARTEAFF
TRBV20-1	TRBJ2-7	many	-	TGCAGTGCTATACCCACAGGATCCGAGCAGTACTTC	CSAIPTGSEQYF
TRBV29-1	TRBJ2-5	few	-	TGCAGCGTTGAATCCGGGACTTACCAGACCCAGTACTTC	CSVESGTYQTQYF
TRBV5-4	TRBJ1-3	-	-	TGTGCCAGCAGCTTGGACATAAGTGGAAACACCATATATTTT	CASSLDISGNTIYF